The sequence of this T cell receptor beta chain was determined in a study of T cell repertoires in cytomegalovirus infection. Whole-study context: Public signatures in TCR beta pointed to CMV infection and matching HLA type. Broader study findings: What dominated the ex vivo response were HLA-C-restricted CMV-specific TCR beta clonotypes.

Only a few counts were recorded for this clonotype. Its antigen is currently unknown. The CDR3 sequence is 15 residues long. CDR1 is SQVTM and CDR2 is ANQGSEA in the germline V gene. V dropped 4 bases and J dropped 4 bases, with 19 bases sitting between them. TCRdb re-analysed the reads in MiXCR, keeping a single row per CDR3 protein. Here the sample spans about 500,000 distinct CDR3 sequences, 30% to 35% being singletons. The receptor was derived from a human donor in good health (CMV status not recorded). Some clones in this sample may be carry-over from other donors' samples. The genes are TRBV29-1 and TRBJ2-5; a possible D gene is TRBD1 (5 bases). The material sequenced was cultured PBMCs, taken from culture after CMV antigen stimulation. The CDR3 spells CSVVERGTPGETQYF. The CDR3 bases are TGCAGCGTTGTGGAAAGGGGAACCCCGGGAGAGACCCAGTACTTC.